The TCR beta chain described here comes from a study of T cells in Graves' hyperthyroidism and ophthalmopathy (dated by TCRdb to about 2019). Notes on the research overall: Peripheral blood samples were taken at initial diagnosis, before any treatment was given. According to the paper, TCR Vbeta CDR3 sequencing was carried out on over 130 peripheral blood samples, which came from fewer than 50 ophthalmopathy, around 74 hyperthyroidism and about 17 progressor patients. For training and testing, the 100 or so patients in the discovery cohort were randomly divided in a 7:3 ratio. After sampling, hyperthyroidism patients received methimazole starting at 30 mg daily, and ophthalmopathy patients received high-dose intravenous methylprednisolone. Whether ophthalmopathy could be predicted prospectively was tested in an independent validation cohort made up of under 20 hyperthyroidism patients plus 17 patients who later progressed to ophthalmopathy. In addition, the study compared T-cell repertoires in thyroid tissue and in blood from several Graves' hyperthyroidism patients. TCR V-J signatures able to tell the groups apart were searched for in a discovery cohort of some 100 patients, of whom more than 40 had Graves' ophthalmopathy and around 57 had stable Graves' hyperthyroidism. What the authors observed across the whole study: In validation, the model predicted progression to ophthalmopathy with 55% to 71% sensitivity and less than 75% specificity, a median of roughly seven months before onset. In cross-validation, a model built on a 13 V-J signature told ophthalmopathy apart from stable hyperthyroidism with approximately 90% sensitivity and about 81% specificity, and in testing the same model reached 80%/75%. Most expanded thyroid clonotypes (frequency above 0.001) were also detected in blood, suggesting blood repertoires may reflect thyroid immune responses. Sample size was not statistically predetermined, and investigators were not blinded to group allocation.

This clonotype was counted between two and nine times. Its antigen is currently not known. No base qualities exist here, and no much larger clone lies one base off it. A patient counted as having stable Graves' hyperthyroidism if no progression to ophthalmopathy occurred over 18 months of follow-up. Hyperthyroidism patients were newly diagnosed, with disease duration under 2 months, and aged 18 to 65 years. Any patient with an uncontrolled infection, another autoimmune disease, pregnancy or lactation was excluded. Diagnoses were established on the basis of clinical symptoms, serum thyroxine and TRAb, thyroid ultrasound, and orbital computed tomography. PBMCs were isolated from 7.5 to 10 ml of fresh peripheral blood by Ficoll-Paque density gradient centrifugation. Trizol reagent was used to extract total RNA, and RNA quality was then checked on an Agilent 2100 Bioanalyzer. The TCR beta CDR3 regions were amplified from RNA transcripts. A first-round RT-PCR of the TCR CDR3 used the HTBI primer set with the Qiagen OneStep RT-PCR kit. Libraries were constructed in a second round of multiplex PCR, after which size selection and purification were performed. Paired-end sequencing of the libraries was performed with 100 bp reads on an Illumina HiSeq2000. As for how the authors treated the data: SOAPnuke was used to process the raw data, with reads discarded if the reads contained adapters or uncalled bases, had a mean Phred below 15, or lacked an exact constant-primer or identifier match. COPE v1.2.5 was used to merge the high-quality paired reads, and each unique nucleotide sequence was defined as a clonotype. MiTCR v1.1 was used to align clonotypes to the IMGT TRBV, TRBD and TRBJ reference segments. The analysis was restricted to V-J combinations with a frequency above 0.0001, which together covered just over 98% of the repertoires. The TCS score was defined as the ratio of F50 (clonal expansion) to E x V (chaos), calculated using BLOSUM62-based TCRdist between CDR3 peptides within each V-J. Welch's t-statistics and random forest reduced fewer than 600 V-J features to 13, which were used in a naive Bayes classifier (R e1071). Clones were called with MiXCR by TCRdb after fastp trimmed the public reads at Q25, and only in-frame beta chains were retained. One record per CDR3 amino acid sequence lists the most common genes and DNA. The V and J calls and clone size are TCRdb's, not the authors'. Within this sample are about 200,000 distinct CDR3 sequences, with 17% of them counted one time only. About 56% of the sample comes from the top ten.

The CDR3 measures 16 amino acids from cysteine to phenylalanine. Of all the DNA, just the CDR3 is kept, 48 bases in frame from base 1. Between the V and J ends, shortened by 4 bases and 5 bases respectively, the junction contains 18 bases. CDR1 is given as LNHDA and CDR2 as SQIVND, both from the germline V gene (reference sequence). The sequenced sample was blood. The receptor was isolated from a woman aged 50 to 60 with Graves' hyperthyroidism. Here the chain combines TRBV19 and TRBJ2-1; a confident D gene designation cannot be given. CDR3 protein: CASSTPRPDKHNEQFF. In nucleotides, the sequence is TGTGCCAGTAGTACCCCAAGACCCGATAAGCACAATGAGCAGTTCTTC.